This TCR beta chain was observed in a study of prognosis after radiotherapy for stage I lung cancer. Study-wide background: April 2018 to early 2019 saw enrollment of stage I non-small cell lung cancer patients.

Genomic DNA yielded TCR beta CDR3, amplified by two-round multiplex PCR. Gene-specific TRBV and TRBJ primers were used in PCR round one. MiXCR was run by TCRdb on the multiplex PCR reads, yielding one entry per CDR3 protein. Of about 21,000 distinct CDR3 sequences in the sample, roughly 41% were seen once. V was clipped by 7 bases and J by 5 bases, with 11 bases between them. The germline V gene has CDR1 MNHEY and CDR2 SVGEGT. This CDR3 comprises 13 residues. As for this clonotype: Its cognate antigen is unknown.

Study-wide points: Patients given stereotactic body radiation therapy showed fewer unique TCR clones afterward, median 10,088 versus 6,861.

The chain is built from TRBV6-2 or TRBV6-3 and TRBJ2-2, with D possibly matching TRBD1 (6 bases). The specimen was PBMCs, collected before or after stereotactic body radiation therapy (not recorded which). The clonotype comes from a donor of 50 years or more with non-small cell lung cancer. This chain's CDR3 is CASKPRGTGELFF. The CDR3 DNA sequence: TGTGCCAGCAAACCCAGGGGTACCGGGGAGCTGTTTTTT.